The 22 T cell receptor beta chains reported below all come from one sample, sequenced in a study of cytomegalovirus exposure and HLA in healthy donors. The protocol was immunoSEQ multiplex PCR, while the TCRdb copy is restricted to in-frame clones and leaves out a portion. The sample holds 150,000 to 200,000 clones, about 88% seen once. The source material was PBMCs. Every receptor here comes from a young man in good health and CMV-seronegative.

The gene calls are TRBV28 and TRBJ1-1; 7 bases align to TRBD1. Germline-derived CDR1 and CDR2 are MDHEN and SYDVKM. CDR3 length equals 15 residues. V lost 0 bases to trimming and J lost 4 bases; unmatched junction nucleotides: 5. The CDR3 sequence is CASSLWQGGGTEAFF. The CDR3 DNA follows: TGTGCCAGCAGTTTATGGCAGGGGGGTGGCACTGAAGCTTTCTTT. The full variable domain, in which reference TRBV28 and TRBJ1-1 provide the parts outside the CDR3, is DVKVTQSSRYLVKRTGEKVFLECVQDMDHENMFWYRQDPGLGLRLIYFSYDVKMKEKGDIPEGYSVSREKKERFSLILESASTNQTSMYLCASSLWQGGGTEAFFGQGTRLTVV.

This clone has a single count. The V and J genes are TRBV28 and TRBJ2-3; TRBD2 agrees at 8 bases. Germline V gene lookup returns CDR1 MDHEN and CDR2 SYDVKM. This CDR3 comprises 17 residues. Trimming took 4 bases from V and 4 from J; bases not matched to a gene: 13. This CDR3 is CASSSVHSGDFPDTQYF. CDR3 bases: TGTGCCAGCAGTTCAGTCCATAGCGGGGACTTCCCAGATACGCAGTATTTT.

This clone was recorded once. V is TRBV9 and J is TRBJ2-7; weak D call: TRBD1 (6 bases). Trimming stripped 2 bases from V and 3 bases from J, with 9 bases between. Germline V gene sequence: CDR1 SGDLS, CDR2 YYNGEE. This CDR3 contains 13 residues. The DNA of the CDR3 is TGTGCCAGCAGCGTCACGGACAGCTACGAGCAGTACTTC. It is translated as CASSVTDSYEQYF.

The V gene is TRBV5-1, the J gene TRBJ2-1, with 13 bases lining up with TRBD2. The germline V gene encodes CDR1 SGHRS and CDR2 YFSETQ. The CDR3 sequence is 17 residues long. With V trimmed by 3 bases and J by 7 bases, 10 bases remained unmatched. The CDR3 sequence: CASSSRTSGSVRNEQFF. The CDR3 nucleotides read TGCGCCAGCAGCTCGAGGACTAGCGGGAGCGTTCGGAATGAGCAGTTCTTC. The variable domain in full, completed from reference TRBV5-1 and TRBJ2-1, reads KAGVTQTPRYLIKTRGQQVTLSCSPISGHRSVSWYQQTPGQGLQFLFEYFSETQRNKGNFPGRFSGRQFSNSRSEMNVSTLELGDSALYLCASSSRTSGSVRNEQFFGPGTRLTVL.

This chain connects TRBV29-1 to TRBJ2-2; TRBD1 matches at 7 bases. The CDR3 extends over 14 amino acids. The germline CDR1 and CDR2 sequences are SQVTM and ANQGSEA. Trimming cost V 6 bases and J 0 bases; bases outside gene matches: 4. The chain's CDR3 is CSVDDRANTGELFF. The DNA for the CDR3 is TGCAGCGTCGACGACAGGGCGAACACCGGGGAGCTGTTTTTT.

This chain uses TRBV28 with TRBJ1-5; 9 bases map to TRBD1. This CDR3 is built from 14 residues. Germline assignment: CDR1 MDHEN and CDR2 SYDVKM. V dropped 3 bases and J dropped 6; count of bases not matched to a gene: 3. CDR3 nucleotide sequence: TGTGCCAGCAGTTTGAACAGGGGGCTTCAGCCCCAGCATTTT. Protein sequence: CASSLNRGLQPQHF.

The J gene is TRBJ2-5, the V gene TRBV4-2; D is uncertain. The CDR3 is made up of 14 amino acids. V was trimmed by 0 bases and J by 5 bases, leaving 10 bases between them. Germline assignment: CDR1 LGHNA and CDR2 YNFKEQ. The DNA for the CDR3 is TGTGCCAGCAGCCAAGAATTGAAGGAGGAGACCCAGTACTTC. Translation: CASSQELKEETQYF.

The chain joins TRBV5-1 to TRBJ2-5; D remains unclear. The CDR3 runs 15 residues. From germline, CDR1 is SGHRS and CDR2 YFSETQ. Trimming pared 3 bases from V and 1 base from J, leaving 13 bases between. The CDR3 region has the DNA TGCGCCAGCAGCTCTCCCCTAAGAAGCCAAGAGACCCAGTACTTC. Its protein is CASSSPLRSQETQYF.

J is TRBJ2-7 and V is TRBV28, with D tentatively TRBD2 (5 bases). Germline V gene data show CDR1 as MDHEN and CDR2 as SYDVKM. The CDR3 length is 15 residues. Trimming took 2 bases from V and 2 from J, leaving 13 bases between them. Written as DNA, the CDR3 is TGTGCCAGCAGTTTACGAGGACCGAGGGCCTACGAGCAGTACTTC. This sequence encodes CASSLRGPRAYEQYF.

The chain uses TRBV28 and TRBJ2-5; 7 bases align to TRBD1. Germline values: CDR1 MDHEN, CDR2 SYDVKM. V shed 6 bases, J shed 3 bases, and the junction held 4 bases outside the gene matches. The CDR3 covers 13 residues. The CDR3: CASSAGQEETQYF. In nucleotides, the CDR3 is TGTGCCAGCAGCGCAGGACAGGAAGAGACCCAGTACTTC.

As regards this clone: Other DNA sequences in this specimen translate into the identical CDR3. The chain joins TRBV27 to TRBJ2-1; a possible D gene is TRBD2 (6 bases). The germline V gene has CDR1 MNHEY and CDR2 SMNVEV (reference sequence). This CDR3 has 12 residues. The V end lost 3 bases, the J end lost 6 bases, and 6 bases lay between the germline ends. The CDR3 sequence: CASSLGGNEQFF. In DNA form, the CDR3 reads TGTGCCAGCAGTTTGGGGGGCAATGAGCAGTTCTTC.

The sample holds one count of this clone. The V call is TRBV30, the J call TRBJ2-3, with 7 nucleotides matching TRBD1. CDR3 size: 15 residues. Germline V gene data show CDR1 as GTSNPN and CDR2 as SVGIG (reference sequence). Trimming took 4 bases from V and 4 from J; bases not matched to a gene: 11. CDR3 in amino acids: CAWNGETGNADTQYF. In nucleotides, the CDR3 is TGTGCCTGGAATGGGGAGACAGGGAATGCAGATACGCAGTATTTT. Together with reference TRBV30 and TRBJ2-3, the CDR3 gives the full variable domain: SQTIHQWPATLVQPVGSPLSLECTVEGTSNPNLYWYRQAAGRGLQLLFYSVGIGQISSEVPQNLSASRPQDRQFILSSKKLLLSDSGFYLCAWNGETGNADTQYFGPGTRLTVL.

This chain links TRBV19 with TRBJ2-1; 7 nucleotides line up with TRBD1. J lost 7 bases, V lost 10 bases, and 7 bases had no gene match. CDR3 length equals 12 residues. The germline CDR1 and CDR2 sequences are LNHDA and SQIVND (reference sequence). CDR3 residues: CATAQGWNEQFF. The CDR3 region has the DNA TGTGCCACCGCACAGGGGTGGAATGAGCAGTTCTTC.

The chain carries TRBV5-4 and TRBJ1-2; D remains ambiguous. V was pared by 2 bases and J by 10 bases, with 18 bases between. This CDR3 has 14 residues. CDR1 is SGHNT, CDR2 YYREEE, per germline (reference sequence). Here the CDR3 DNA reads TGTGCCAGCAGCTTCACCGGGTCGCCTTTAGACTACACCTTC. This sequence encodes CASSFTGSPLDYTF.

CDR3 sequence: CASSPHTGVDTEAFF. In DNA, the CDR3 is TGTGCCAGTAGTCCCCACACAGGGGTGGACACTGAAGCTTTCTTT. The chain couples TRBV19 to TRBJ1-1; 7 bases line up with TRBD1. Trimming at V came to 5 bases and at J to 3 bases, leaving 9 bases not matched to a gene. The CDR3 spans 15 residues. Germline loops: CDR1 LNHDA, CDR2 SQIVND (reference sequence).

J is TRBJ1-2 and V is TRBV6-1, with D possibly TRBD1 on 5 matching bases. V was clipped by 4 bases and J by 8 bases, with 20 bases between them. CDR1 is MNHNS and CDR2 is SASEGT in the germline V gene. CDR3 length equals 15 residues. CDR3 sequence (DNA): TGTGCCAGCAGTGGCTTGGGTACAGGCGGGGACGGCTACACCTTC. Its protein is CASSGLGTGGDGYTF.

The V call is TRBV29-1, the J call TRBJ2-7; 9 nucleotides agree with TRBD2. CDR3 size: 14 residues. Unmatched junction bases numbered 11, after V lost 2 bases and J lost 9 bases. Germline V gene lookup returns CDR1 SQVTM and CDR2 ANQGSEA. CDR3 nucleotides: TGCAGCGTTGAATGGGCTAGCGGGAAAGGATGGCAGTACTTC. It is translated as CSVEWASGKGWQYF.

The chain couples TRBV5-4 to TRBJ2-2; 12 nucleotides align to TRBD2. After removal of 4 bases from V and 5 bases from J, the junction contained 6 bases not matched to a gene. The CDR3 extends over 16 amino acids. In germline, CDR1 is SGHNT, CDR2 YYREEE (reference sequence). CDR3 region: CASSIGLAGKTGELFF. DNA for the CDR3: TGTGCCAGCAGCATTGGACTAGCGGGAAAAACCGGGGAGCTGTTTTTT.

The chain recombines TRBV6-6 with TRBJ2-1; a weak D match, TRBD2 (6 bases). The CDR3 loop spans 13 amino acids. Trimming left V 6 bases short and J 6 bases short, with 12 bases between. From germline, CDR1 is MNHNY and CDR2 SVGAGI (reference sequence). In DNA, the CDR3 is TGTGCCAGCAGCGAGACTAGACCCAATGAGCAGTTCTTC. Its protein is CASSETRPNEQFF.

This chain links TRBV5-4 with TRBJ2-5; perhaps TRBD2 as D (6 bases). CDR1 and CDR2 (germline): SGHNT, YYREEE (reference sequence). Trimming removed 4 bases from V and 2 bases from J, with 15 bases in between. CDR3 length: 15 residues. CDR3 residues: CASSGGSEIQETQYF. CDR3 nucleotide sequence: TGTGCCAGCAGCGGGGGGTCCGAGATTCAAGAGACCCAGTACTTC.

This chain connects TRBV19 to TRBJ1-1; 7 bases agree with TRBD1. Germline CDR1 is LNHDA and CDR2 is SQIVND (reference sequence). The length of the CDR3 is 14 residues. With V trimmed by 0 bases and J by 3 bases, 1 base remained unmatched. This CDR3 is CASSIERGHTEAFF. DNA of the CDR3: TGTGCCAGTAGTATAGAAAGGGGGCACACTGAAGCTTTCTTT.

V and J are TRBV10-3 and TRBJ2-7, with TRBD1 identical over 7 bases. Germline lookup yields CDR1 ENHRY and CDR2 SYGVKD. V lost 6 bases, J lost 5 bases, and 7 bases stayed unmatched. This CDR3 is 13 amino acids long. The CDR3 sequence: CAISEDRVDEQYV. CDR3 DNA: TGTGCCATCAGCGAAGACAGGGTGGACGAGCAGTACGTC.